This T cell receptor (beta chain) comes out of a study of blood T cell repertoires in COVID-19. Study-wide context: Spain, Italy and the United States supplied samples that represented acute and convalescent COVID-19.

The CDR3 covers 15 residues. V was clipped by 3 bases and J by 1 base; unmatched bases: 2. The V gene's germline CDR1 is LGHNA and CDR2 YSLEER. The protocol was immunoSEQ multiplex PCR, while the TCRdb copy is restricted to in-frame clones and leaves out a portion. The sample includes about 150,000 clones, approximately 80% seen only once; the top ten take approximately 10%. This chain joins TRBV4-3 and TRBJ1-1; 10 nucleotides match TRBD1. The TCR originated in a woman aged 45-65 years with acute or convalescent COVID-19. Sequenced: peripheral blood. The DNA for the CDR3 is TGCGCCAGCAGCCAGGGGACAGGGGCGAACACTGAAGCTTTCTTT. Protein product: CASSQGTGANTEAFF.